The 9 T cell receptor beta chains given below trace back to one sample, sequenced in a study of shared clonotypes between healthy human individuals. Assay used: immunoSEQ multiplex PCR; TCRdb lists only in-frame clones, some missing. This table has millions of clones, approximately 90% appearing once. Specimen: naive CD4+ T cells sorted from blood. Subset denoted: CD45RA+ positively selected. Receptors originate from a man aged 18 to 35 in good health.

The chain uses TRBV29-1 and TRBJ1-1, with D possibly TRBD1 on 6 matching bases. The V gene's germline CDR1 is SQVTM and CDR2 ANQGSEA. The V end lost 2 bases, the J end lost 4 bases, and 8 bases lay between the germline ends. The CDR3 totals 12 residues. For the CDR3, the DNA is TGCAGCGTTGAAATAGGGGGCACTGAAGCTTTCTTT. Translating gives CSVEIGGTEAFF.

This clone was seen only a few times. The chain employs TRBV27 and TRBJ1-5; TRBD1 is a possible D gene (5 bases). The germline V gene has CDR1 MNHEY and CDR2 SMNVEV (reference sequence). Trimming removed 8 bases from V and 4 bases from J, with 12 bases in between. This CDR3 region has 13 residues. CDR3 in DNA: TGTGCCAGCGGGGCAGGGAGGAATCAGCCCCAGCATTTT. Translated: CASGAGRNQPQHF.

The V and J genes are TRBV19 and TRBJ1-6; D is ambiguous. Per germline, CDR1 LNHDA and CDR2 SQIVND (reference sequence). The CDR3 has 16 residues. Deletions cut 6 bases from V and 0 bases from J, with 12 bases between. Written as DNA, the CDR3 is TGTGCCAGTAGGAAAATGGGTACCTCCTATAATTCACCCCTCCACTTT. Its protein is CASRKMGTSYNSPLHF.

The chain couples TRBV11-2 to TRBJ2-5; no definite D call. Trimming stripped 1 base from V and 4 bases from J, with 16 bases between. Germline V gene sequence: CDR1 SGHAT, CDR2 FQNNGV. The CDR3 loop spans 16 amino acids. The CDR3 DNA reads as TGTGCCAGCAGCTTAGGCACCCTCCCCTGGTCAGAGACCCAGTACTTC. Protein: CASSLGTLPWSETQYF.

This clone was recorded once. The V call is TRBV5-4, the J call TRBJ2-5; 11 positions agree with TRBD2. The J call is doubtful: the DNA matches TRBJ2-7 better. Germline CDR1 is SGHNT and CDR2 is YYREEE (reference sequence). The CDR3 has 18 residues. Here the CDR3 reads CASSLGWGTSGGNHEQYF. In nucleotides, the CDR3 is TGTGCCAGCAGCTTGGGATGGGGTACTAGCGGGGGCAACCACGAGCAGTACTTC.

The CDR3 DNA sequence: TGTGCCAGCTCACCCGTACAGGGGAGGGAGACCCAGTACTTC. It is translated as CASSPVQGRETQYF. V usage is TRBV18 and J usage is TRBJ2-5; maybe TRBD1 (7 bases). Trimming cost V 3 bases and J 5 bases, with 13 bases left between them. The CDR3 is made up of 14 amino acids. Germline V CDR1 and CDR2: KGHSH, LQKENI.

The genes are TRBV7-2 and TRBJ1-3; 7 bases fit TRBD1. Germline loops: CDR1 SGHTA, CDR2 FQGNSA. V lost 5 bases to trimming and J lost 4 bases; unmatched junction nucleotides: 8. This CDR3 comprises 15 residues. The CDR3 region has the DNA TGTGCCAGCAGCGCTACGGGGACAGCAGGAAACACCATATATTTT. Protein: CASSATGTAGNTIYF.

This clone was seen a few times. The chain links TRBV18 to TRBJ1-2; D unresolved. Germline V CDR1 and CDR2: KGHSH, LQKENI. With 2 bases removed from V and 2 bases from J, the gap between germline ends came to 9 bases. The CDR3 extends over 14 amino acids. As DNA, the CDR3 is TGTGCCAGCTCACCAGCAGAAGGAAACTATGGCTACACCTTC. It encodes CASSPAEGNYGYTF.

The chain links TRBV5-4 to TRBJ2-1; 9 nucleotides agree with TRBD1. The trim removed 3 bases at V and 8 bases at J, leaving 12 bases unmatched. Germline CDR1 is SGHNT and CDR2 is YYREEE (reference sequence). This CDR3 is 16 amino acids long. The CDR3 DNA reads as TGTGCCAGCAGCTCAAAATCCGGGACAGGGTCCGATGAGCAGTTCTTC. This codes for CASSSKSGTGSDEQFF. Full variable domain (outside the CDR3, taken from reference TRBV5-4 and TRBJ2-1): ETGVTQSPTHLIKTRGQQVTLRCSSQSGHNTVSWYQQALGQGPQFIFQYYREEENGRGNFPPRFSGLQFPNYSSELNVNALELDDSALYLCASSSKSGTGSDEQFFGPGTRLTVL.